This passage covers 9 T cell receptor beta chains from one sample sequenced in a study of response to subunit inactivated influenza vaccine. TCRdb re-derived calls from the RT-PCR reads in MiXCR, one entry per CDR3 protein. The repertoire has under 800,000 distinct CDR3 sequences, approximately 15% of them found once; the top ten carry 5.5% to 8%. The specimen comprised PBMCs from blood, sampled 14 days before vaccination. These receptors all come from a man aged 50-60 years who received an inactivated influenza vaccine.

V usage is TRBV7-2 and J usage is TRBJ2-7; D perhaps matches TRBD2 (5 bases). V was clipped by 3 bases and J by 0 bases, with 15 bases between them. The germline gives CDR1 SGHTA, CDR2 FQGNSA. The CDR3 is made up of 16 amino acids. CDR3 sequence reads: CASSLGGLTFSYEQYF. Here the CDR3 DNA reads TGTGCCAGCAGCTTGGGCGGACTCACATTCTCCTACGAGCAGTACTTC.

This clonotype was seen repeatedly, ten times or more. The chain is built from TRBV6-5 and TRBJ2-5; no reliable D call. With 0 bases removed from V and 2 bases from J, the gap between germline ends came to 7 bases. This CDR3 contains 14 residues. From germline, CDR1 is MNHEY and CDR2 SVGAGI. In DNA, the CDR3 is TGTGCCAGCAGTTACTCGAGGCAGCAAGAGACCCAGTACTTC. It encodes CASSYSRQQETQYF.

CDR3 DNA sequence: TGTGCCAGCGGCCCTGGACACACGTACCAAGAGACCCAGTACTTC. Translation: CASGPGHTYQETQYF. The chain links TRBV5-5 to TRBJ2-5; possible D gene TRBD1, 5 bases. Trimming took off 7 bases at V and 0 bases at J, with 16 bases between the two ends. The germline V gene encodes CDR1 SGHKS and CDR2 YYEKEE (reference sequence). This CDR3 spans 15 amino acids.

The rearrangement uses TRBV6-5 and TRBJ1-3; no firm D call. In germline, CDR1 is MNHEY, CDR2 SVGAGI. The CDR3 extends over 13 amino acids. Between the trimmed V and J ends, which lost 0 bases and 2 bases, there was a span of 2 bases. CDR3 residues: CASSYSTGNTIYF. CDR3 DNA sequence: TGTGCCAGCAGTTACTCAACTGGAAACACCATATATTTT.

This clonotype was seen repeatedly, ten times or more. The chain has TRBV7-2 and TRBJ2-7, with D perhaps assigned TRBD1 or TRBD2 (5 bases each). This CDR3 has 15 amino acids. V lost 5 bases, J lost 3 bases, and 17 bases lay in between. CDR1 is SGHTA and CDR2 is FQGNSA in the germline V gene. The CDR3 sequence is CASSLHSGADYEQYF. Here the CDR3 DNA reads TGTGCCAGCAGCCTCCACTCCGGGGCGGACTACGAGCAGTACTTC.

This clonotype was recorded a few times. This chain links TRBV7-3 with TRBJ2-3; 14 bases fit TRBD2. CDR1 SGHTA and CDR2 FQGTGA come from the germline V gene. Unmatched junction bases numbered 7, after V lost 5 bases and J lost 3 bases. The length of the CDR3 is 17 residues. The CDR3 spells CASSEGLAGAGTDTQYF. Here the CDR3 DNA reads TGTGCCAGCAGCGAGGGACTAGCGGGAGCGGGTACAGATACGCAGTATTTT.

The J gene is TRBJ2-2, the V gene TRBV6-5; D perhaps matches TRBD1 (5 bases). The CDR3 spans 16 residues. From germline, CDR1 is MNHEY and CDR2 SVGAGI. Trimming cost V 4 bases and J 1 base, with 13 bases left between them. The CDR3 DNA reads as TGTGCCAGCAGTTCTCCGGGCAGGGTGAACACCGGGGAGCTGTTTTTT. Its translation: CASSSPGRVNTGELFF.

This clonotype was recorded a few times. The chain recombines TRBV2 with TRBJ1-5, with D perhaps matching TRBD1 (6 bases). Looked up from germline, CDR1 is SNHLY and CDR2 is FYNNEI. V lost 7 bases and J 2 bases, leaving 15 bases between the germline ends. CDR3 length: 15 residues. This chain's CDR3 is CASTSGVQGNQPQHF. CDR3 DNA: TGTGCCAGCACATCAGGGGTTCAAGGCAATCAGCCCCAGCATTTT.

This clonotype was detected ten times or more. The chain uses TRBV6-5 and TRBJ2-7, with 7 bases matching TRBD1. Germline CDR1 and CDR2: MNHEY and SVGAGI. Losses at the gene ends were 5 bases for V and 0 bases for J; bases not matched to a gene: 10. CDR3 size: 16 residues. The CDR3 nucleotides read TGTGCCAGCAGTATCCTCGGGACAGCAAGCTCCTACGAGCAGTACTTC. This gives the protein CASSILGTASSYEQYF.